This TCR beta chain derives from a study of beta chain features in type 1 diabetes. Markers CD45RO/CCR7/CD25/CD127/CD95/CD27 served to sort CD4+ naive, central memory, regulatory and stem cell-like memory cells. Study-wide findings and caveats: Equally in patients and controls, shorter templates might have been favored by PCR. In comparison with healthy donors, patients had naive, central memory and Treg TCRB repertoires that appeared more similar. Moderate yet significant TCRB CDR3 shortening was seen in Type 1 diabetes patients in all four CD4+ subsets.

This clone has only a few counts. What it binds is not known. Every bit of the isolated RNA underwent reverse transcription, so sequencing read expressed TCRB transcripts. Assay used: immunoSEQ multiplex PCR; TCRdb lists only in-frame clones, some missing. Of about 650,000 clones detected, 9.5% to 15% appear once; the ten largest clones hold more than 0.1%. This CDR3 is 14 amino acids long. Germline lookup yields CDR1 MNHNS and CDR2 SASEGT. After removal of 6 bases from V and 2 bases from J, the junction contained 3 bases not matched to a gene. Sequenced input: naive CD4+ T cells from blood. This receptor was identified in a man younger than 40 with type 1 diabetes. This chain connects TRBV6-1 to TRBJ2-3; 9 nucleotides match TRBD2. This CDR3 is CASSVAGVTDTQYF. DNA of the CDR3: TGTGCCAGCAGCGTAGCGGGGGTCACAGATACGCAGTATTTT.